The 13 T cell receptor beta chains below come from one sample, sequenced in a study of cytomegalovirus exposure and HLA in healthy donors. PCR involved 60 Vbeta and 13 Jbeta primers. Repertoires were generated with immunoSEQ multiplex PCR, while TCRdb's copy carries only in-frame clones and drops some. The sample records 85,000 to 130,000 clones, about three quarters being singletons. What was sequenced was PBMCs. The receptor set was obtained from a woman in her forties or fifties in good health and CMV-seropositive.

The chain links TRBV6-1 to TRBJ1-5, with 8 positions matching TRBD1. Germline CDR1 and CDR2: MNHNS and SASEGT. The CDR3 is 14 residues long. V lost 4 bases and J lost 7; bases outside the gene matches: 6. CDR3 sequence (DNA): TGTGCCAGCAGTGGCCGGACAGGGAACCAGCCCCAGCATTTT. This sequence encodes CASSGRTGNQPQHF.

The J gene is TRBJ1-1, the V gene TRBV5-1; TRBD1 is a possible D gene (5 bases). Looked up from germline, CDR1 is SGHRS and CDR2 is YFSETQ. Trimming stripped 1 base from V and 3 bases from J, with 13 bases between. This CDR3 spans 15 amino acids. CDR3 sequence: CASSLYEEGYTEAFF. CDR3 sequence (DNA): TGCGCCAGCAGCTTGTATGAGGAGGGGTACACTGAAGCTTTCTTT. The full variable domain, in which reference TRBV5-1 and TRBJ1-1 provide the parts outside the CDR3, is KAGVTQTPRYLIKTRGQQVTLSCSPISGHRSVSWYQQTPGQGLQFLFEYFSETQRNKGNFPGRFSGRQFSNSRSEMNVSTLELGDSALYLCASSLYEEGYTEAFFGQGTRLTVV.

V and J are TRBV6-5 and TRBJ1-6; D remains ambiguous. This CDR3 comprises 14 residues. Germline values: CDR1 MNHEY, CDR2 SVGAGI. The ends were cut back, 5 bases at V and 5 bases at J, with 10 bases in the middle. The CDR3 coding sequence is TGTGCCAGCAGTGGTGGGCTAAATAATTCACCCCTCCACTTT. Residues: CASSGGLNNSPLHF.

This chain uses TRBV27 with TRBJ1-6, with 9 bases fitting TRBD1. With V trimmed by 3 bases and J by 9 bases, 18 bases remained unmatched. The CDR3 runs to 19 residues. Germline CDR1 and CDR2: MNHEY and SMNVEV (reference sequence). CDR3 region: CASSFKGQGNRYPISPLHF. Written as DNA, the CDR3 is TGTGCCAGCAGTTTTAAGGGACAGGGAAATAGGTATCCTATTTCACCCCTCCACTTT.

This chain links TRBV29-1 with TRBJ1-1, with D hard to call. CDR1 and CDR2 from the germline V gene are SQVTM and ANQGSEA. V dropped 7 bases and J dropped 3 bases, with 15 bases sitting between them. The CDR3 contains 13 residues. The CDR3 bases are TGCAGCGGCCTCCGGGCCGGGGACACTGAAGCTTTCTTT. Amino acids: CSGLRAGDTEAFF.

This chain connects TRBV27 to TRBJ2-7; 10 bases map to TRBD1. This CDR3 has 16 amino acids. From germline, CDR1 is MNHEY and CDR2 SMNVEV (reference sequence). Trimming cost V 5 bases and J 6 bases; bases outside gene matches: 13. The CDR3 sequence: CASSPLGGQGITEQYF. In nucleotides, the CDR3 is TGTGCCAGCAGTCCGCTCGGGGGACAGGGGATCACCGAGCAGTACTTC.

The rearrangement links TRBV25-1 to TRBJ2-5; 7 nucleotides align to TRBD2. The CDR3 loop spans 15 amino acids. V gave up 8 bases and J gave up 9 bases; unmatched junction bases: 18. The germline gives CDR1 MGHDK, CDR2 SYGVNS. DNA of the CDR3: TGTGCCAGCCTTCAGAGCGGGGCGGCGGCGGGGGCCCAGTACTTC. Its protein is CASLQSGAAAGAQYF.

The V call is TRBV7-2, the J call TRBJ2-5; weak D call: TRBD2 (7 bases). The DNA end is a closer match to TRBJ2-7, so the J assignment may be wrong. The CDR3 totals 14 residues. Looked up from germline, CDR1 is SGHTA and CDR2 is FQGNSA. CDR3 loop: CASSLAAGANEQYF. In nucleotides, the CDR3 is TGTGCCAGCAGCTTAGCGGCGGGGGCGAACGAGCAGTACTTC.

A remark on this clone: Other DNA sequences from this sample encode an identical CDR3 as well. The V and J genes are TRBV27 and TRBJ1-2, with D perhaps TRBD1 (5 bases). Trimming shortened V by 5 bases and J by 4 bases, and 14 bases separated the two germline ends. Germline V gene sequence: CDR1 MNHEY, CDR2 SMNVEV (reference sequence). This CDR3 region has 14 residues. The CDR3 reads CASSLGQGPYGYTF. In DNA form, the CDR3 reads TGTGCCAGCAGTCTCGGGCAGGGTCCCTATGGCTACACCTTC.

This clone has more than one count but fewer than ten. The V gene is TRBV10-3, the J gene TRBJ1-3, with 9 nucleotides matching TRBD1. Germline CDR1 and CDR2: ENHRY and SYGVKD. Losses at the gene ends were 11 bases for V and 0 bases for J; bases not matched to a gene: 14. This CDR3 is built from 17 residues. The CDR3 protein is CAAASDRGHNSGNTIYF. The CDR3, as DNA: TGTGCCGCCGCTTCGGACAGGGGTCATAACTCTGGAAACACCATATATTTT.

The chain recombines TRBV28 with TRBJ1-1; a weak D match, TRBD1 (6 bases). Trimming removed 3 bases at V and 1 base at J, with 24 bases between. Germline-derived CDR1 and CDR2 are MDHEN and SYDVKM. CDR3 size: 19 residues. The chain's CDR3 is CASSFDFDTWGQQNTEAFF. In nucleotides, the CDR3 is TGTGCCAGCAGTTTCGATTTCGACACCTGGGGGCAACAGAACACTGAAGCTTTCTTT. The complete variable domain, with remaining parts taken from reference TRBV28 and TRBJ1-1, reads DVKVTQSSRYLVKRTGEKVFLECVQDMDHENMFWYRQDPGLGLRLIYFSYDVKMKEKGDIPEGYSVSREKKERFSLILESASTNQTSMYLCASSFDFDTWGQQNTEAFFGQGTRLTVV.

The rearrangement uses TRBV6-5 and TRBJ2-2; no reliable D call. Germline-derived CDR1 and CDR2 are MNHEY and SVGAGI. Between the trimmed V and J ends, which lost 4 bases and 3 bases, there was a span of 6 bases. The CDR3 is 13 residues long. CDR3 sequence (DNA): TGTGCCAGCAGTTCCTTTCACACCGGGGAGCTGTTTTTT. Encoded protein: CASSSFHTGELFF.

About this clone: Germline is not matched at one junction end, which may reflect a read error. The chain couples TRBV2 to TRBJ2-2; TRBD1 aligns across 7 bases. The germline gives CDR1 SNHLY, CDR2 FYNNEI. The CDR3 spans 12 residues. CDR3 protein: CVTGRDTGELFF. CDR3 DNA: TGCGTGACAGGGCGGGACACCGGGGAGCTGTTTTTT.